Below, one TCR beta chain is given with its context. The sample comes from a study of blood T cell repertoires in COVID-19. As for the study in general: PBMCs, B-cell-depleted T cells, or T cells were the source of the cDNA or gDNA that made up the material.

Method: immunoSEQ multiplex PCR; TCRdb's copy keeps in-frame clones and lacks some. Of fewer than 250,000 clones listed, about 83% are singletons. Self-reported history from a screening survey and questionnaire set each donor's cohort. V shed 5 bases, J shed 4 bases, and the junction held 6 bases outside the gene matches. There are 14 residues in the CDR3. Germline CDR1 is SGHTA and CDR2 is FQGNSA. This receptor was taken from a woman in her 50s who had recovered from COVID-19. This chain links TRBV7-2 with TRBJ1-1; 8 bases match TRBD1. The sequenced sample was PBMCs or T cells enriched from blood (not recorded which). CDR3 residues: CASSPNRGITEAFF. CDR3 sequence (DNA): TGTGCCAGCAGCCCGAACAGGGGGATCACTGAAGCTTTCTTT.